These 9 T cell receptor beta chains share one sample of origin, sequenced in a study of blood T cell repertoires in COVID-19. Sequencing used immunoSEQ multiplex PCR; TCRdb keeps in-frame clones, though not all of them. The table has roughly 320,000 clones, about nine tenths seen once. Sequenced input: peripheral blood. The receptors originated from a woman aged 50 to 60 with COVID-19, enrolled during active disease.

V is TRBV11-2 and J is TRBJ1-1; TRBD1 aligns across 8 bases. The junction had 10 bases not matched to a gene; V was cut back by 9 bases and J by 4 bases. The CDR3 sequence is 14 residues long. The germline V gene encodes CDR1 SGHAT and CDR2 FQNNGV. CDR3: CASRYQGAPTEAFF. CDR3 sequence (DNA): TGTGCCAGTCGCTATCAGGGGGCGCCCACTGAAGCTTTCTTT.

This clone occurred once. This rearrangement joins TRBV6-5 to TRBJ1-1, with 7 positions matching TRBD1. This CDR3 is built from 16 residues. The junction had 9 bases not matched to a gene; V was cut back by 0 bases and J by 5 bases. Germline lookup yields CDR1 MNHEY and CDR2 SVGAGI. In nucleotides, the CDR3 is TGTGCCAGCAGTTACTCGAGTGCACAGGGGCGTACTGAAGCTTTCTTT. As protein: CASSYSSAQGRTEAFF.

The chain uses TRBV6-5 and TRBJ2-1; TRBD2 is a possible D gene (6 bases). CDR3 size: 15 residues. V dropped 8 bases and J dropped 0 bases, with 14 bases sitting between them. From germline, CDR1 is MNHEY and CDR2 SVGAGI. The CDR3 sequence: CASQTRASSYNEQFF. In DNA form, the CDR3 reads TGTGCCAGCCAGACTAGGGCCAGCTCCTACAATGAGCAGTTCTTC.

The J gene is TRBJ2-1, the V gene TRBV30; 14 positions agree with TRBD2. Germline trimming cut 7 bases from V and 8 bases from J; bases unmatched to any gene: 4. This CDR3 spans 13 amino acids. CDR1 is GTSNPN, CDR2 SVGIG, per germline (reference sequence). The CDR3 DNA follows: TGTGCCTATCGGACTAGCGGGAGGTATGAGCAGTTCTTC. Amino acid sequence: CAYRTSGRYEQFF.

V usage is TRBV5-4 and J usage is TRBJ2-2; D unclear. Germline V lookup: CDR1 SGHNT, CDR2 YYREEE (reference sequence). The CDR3 loop spans 12 amino acids. V lost 5 bases to trimming and J lost 6 bases, with 8 bases between them. CDR3 sequence reads: CASSSPAGELFF. The CDR3 region has the DNA TGTGCCAGCAGTTCACCGGCCGGGGAGCTGTTTTTT.

The J gene is TRBJ1-2, the V gene TRBV6-5, with D unresolved. V lost 8 bases, J lost 5 bases, and 18 bases lay in between. Germline assignment: CDR1 MNHEY and CDR2 SVGAGI. The length of the CDR3 is 14 residues. CDR3 nucleotide sequence: TGTGCCAGCTCCCCCGCCCTGGCAGATTATGGCTACACCTTC. Protein sequence: CASSPALADYGYTF.

The gene calls are TRBV19 and TRBJ1-5, with D perhaps matching TRBD1 (5 bases). CDR3 length: 16 amino acids. Germline CDR1 reads LNHDA; CDR2 reads SQIVND (reference sequence). Trimming took off 4 bases at V and 0 bases at J, with 13 bases between the two ends. The chain's CDR3 is CASSTTGTYSNQPQHF. Written as DNA, the CDR3 is TGTGCCAGTAGTACAACAGGAACATATAGCAATCAGCCCCAGCATTTT.

The CDR3 here is CASSLSALAGDAFHEQFF. CDR3 DNA sequence: TGTGCCAGCAGTTTATCAGCACTAGCGGGAGACGCCTTCCATGAGCAGTTCTTC. The rearrangement uses TRBV27 and TRBJ2-1, with 11 bases lining up with TRBD2. Germline V gene sequence: CDR1 MNHEY, CDR2 SMNVEV (reference sequence). J lost 8 bases, V lost 0 bases, and 12 bases had no gene match. CDR3 size: 18 residues.

The genes are TRBV6-2 or TRBV6-3 and TRBJ2-5; TRBD2 agrees at 13 bases. Gene TRBJ2-7 matches the end of the DNA better, so the J call may be wrong. This CDR3 spans 15 amino acids. Germline CDR1 MNHEY, CDR2 SVGEGT. The CDR3 protein is CASSYGTSGNYEQYF. CDR3 in DNA: TGTGCCAGCAGTTACGGGACTAGCGGGAACTACGAGCAGTACTTC.